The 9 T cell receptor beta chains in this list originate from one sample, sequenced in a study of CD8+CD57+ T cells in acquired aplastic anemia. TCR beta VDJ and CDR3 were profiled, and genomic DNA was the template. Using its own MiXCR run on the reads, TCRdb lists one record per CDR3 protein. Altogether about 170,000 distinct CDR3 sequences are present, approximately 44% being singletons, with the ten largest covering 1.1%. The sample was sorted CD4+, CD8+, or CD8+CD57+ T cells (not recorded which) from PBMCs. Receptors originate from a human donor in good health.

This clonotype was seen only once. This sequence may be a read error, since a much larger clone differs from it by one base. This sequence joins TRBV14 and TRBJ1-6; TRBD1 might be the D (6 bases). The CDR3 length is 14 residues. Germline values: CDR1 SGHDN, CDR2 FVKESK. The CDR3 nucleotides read TGTGCCAGCAGCCATGGACAGAATAATTCACCCTTCCACTTT. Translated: CASSHGQNNSPFHF.

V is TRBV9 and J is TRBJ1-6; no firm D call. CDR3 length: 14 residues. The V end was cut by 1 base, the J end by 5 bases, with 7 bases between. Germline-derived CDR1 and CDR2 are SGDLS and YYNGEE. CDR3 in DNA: TGTGCCAGCAGCGTACGGCAGGATAATTCACCCCTCCACTTT. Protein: CASSVRQDNSPLHF.

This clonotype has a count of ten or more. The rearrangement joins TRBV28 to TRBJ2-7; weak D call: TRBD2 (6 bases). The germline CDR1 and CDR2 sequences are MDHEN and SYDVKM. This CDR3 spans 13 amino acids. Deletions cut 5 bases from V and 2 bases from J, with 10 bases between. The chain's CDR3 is CASSRGTPYEQYF. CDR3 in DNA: TGTGCCAGCAGTCGGGGGACCCCCTACGAGCAGTACTTC.

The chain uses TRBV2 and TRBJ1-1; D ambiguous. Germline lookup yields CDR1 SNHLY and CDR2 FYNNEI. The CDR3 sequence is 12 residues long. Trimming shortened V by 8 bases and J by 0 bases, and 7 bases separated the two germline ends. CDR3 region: CASQLMNTEAFF. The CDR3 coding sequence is TGTGCCAGCCAACTAATGAACACTGAAGCTTTCTTT.

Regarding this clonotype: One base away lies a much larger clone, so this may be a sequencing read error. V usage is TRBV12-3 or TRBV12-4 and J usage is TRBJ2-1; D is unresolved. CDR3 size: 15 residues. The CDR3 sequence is CASTQLLVGYNKQFF. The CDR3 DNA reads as TGTGCCAGCACACAACTGCTAGTAGGTTACAATAAGCAGTTCTTC.

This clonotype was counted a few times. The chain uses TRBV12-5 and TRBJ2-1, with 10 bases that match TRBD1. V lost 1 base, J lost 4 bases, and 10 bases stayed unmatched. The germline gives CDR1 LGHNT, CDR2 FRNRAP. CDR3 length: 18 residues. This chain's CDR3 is CASGLAPGGQGLYNEQFF. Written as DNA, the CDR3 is TGTGCTAGTGGTTTGGCCCCTGGGGGACAGGGGTTATACAATGAGCAGTTCTTC.

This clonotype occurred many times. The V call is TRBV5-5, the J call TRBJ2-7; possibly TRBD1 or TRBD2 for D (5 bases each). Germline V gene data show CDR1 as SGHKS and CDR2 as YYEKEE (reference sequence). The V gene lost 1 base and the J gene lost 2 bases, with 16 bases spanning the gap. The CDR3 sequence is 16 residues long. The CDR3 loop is CASSLTWDVHTYEQYF. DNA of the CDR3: TGTGCCAGCAGCTTGACTTGGGACGTCCACACCTACGAGCAGTACTTC.

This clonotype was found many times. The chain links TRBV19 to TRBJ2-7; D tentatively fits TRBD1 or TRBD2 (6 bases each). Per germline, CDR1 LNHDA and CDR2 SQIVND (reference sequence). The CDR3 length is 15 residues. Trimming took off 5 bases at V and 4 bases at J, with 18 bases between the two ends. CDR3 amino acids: CASSARGIGTYEQYF. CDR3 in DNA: TGTGCCAGTAGTGCGAGGGGGATCGGGACTTACGAGCAGTACTTC.

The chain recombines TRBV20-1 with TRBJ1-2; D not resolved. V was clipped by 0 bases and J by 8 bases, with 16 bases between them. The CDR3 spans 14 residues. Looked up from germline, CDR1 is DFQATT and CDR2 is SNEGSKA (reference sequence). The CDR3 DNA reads TGCAGTGCTAGAGATCGCGTGGCCGGGGTGGGCTACACCTTC. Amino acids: CSARDRVAGVGYTF.